This T cell receptor (beta chain) stems from a study of neurological immune-mediated disorders. Template-switch 5'RACE cDNA synthesis added a 10-nucleotide unique molecular identifier. TCRdb redid the calling of the 5' RACE reads with MiXCR, one entry per CDR3 protein. The sample holds approximately 36,000 distinct CDR3 sequences, about 3.2% seen once. General study results and limits: Expansion of TCR clones was greatest in HTLV-1-associated myelopathy and smallest in multiple sclerosis, where it fell below that of healthy controls.

J was trimmed by 2 bases and V by 0 bases; bases with no gene match: 4. Germline V CDR1 and CDR2: SGHDT, YYEEEE. The CDR3 covers 16 residues. As to time point: longitudinal time-point 1 (baseline). This clonotype was recorded many times. Its target is unknown. The V call is TRBV5-6, the J call TRBJ2-1, with 8 positions matching TRBD1. This sequence was found in a woman in her fifties or sixties with multiple sclerosis. Specimen: PBMCs. The CDR3 loop is CASSLDGQGPYNEQFF. For the CDR3, the DNA is TGTGCCAGCAGCTTGGATGGACAGGGACCCTACAATGAGCAGTTCTTC.